In this sample, the clone carrying this T cell receptor beta chain turned up once. Assay used: immunoSEQ multiplex PCR; TCRdb lists only in-frame clones, some missing. The sample yields tens of thousands of clones, 88% seen once. CDR1 is SGDLS, CDR2 YYNGEE, per germline. Trimming removed 0 bases from V and 0 bases from J; junction bases left unmatched: 3. The CDR3 has 15 residues. This sample stems from a study of control samples from healthy donors and cancer patients. The chain links TRBV9 to TRBJ2-7, with TRBD2 matching 7 bases. The specimen was blood. This TCR was sampled from a woman in her 70s in good health. CDR3 sequence (DNA): TGTGCCAGCAGCGTAGGAGCGGGGTCCTCCTACGAGCAGTACTTC. The encoded protein is CASSVGAGSSYEQYF. The full variable domain, in which reference TRBV9 and TRBJ2-7 provide the parts outside the CDR3, is DSGVTQTPKHLITATGQRVTLRCSPRSGDLSVYWYQQSLDQGLQFLIQYYNGEERAKGNILERFSAQQFPDLHSELNLSSLELGDSALYFCASSVGAGSSYEQYFGPGTRLTVT.